This TCR beta chain was recorded in a study of T cell changes during pregnancy in multiple sclerosis (dated by TCRdb to about 2019). The study in broad terms: Changes in the T cell repertoire over the course of pregnancy were examined in this study in women with multiple sclerosis.

A note on this clone: No antigen is known for it. No clone much larger than this one lies a single base away; base qualities are absent.

In the germline V gene (reference sequence), CDR1 corresponds to GTSNPN and CDR2 to SVGIG. The CDR3 runs 14 residues from the cysteine to the phenylalanine. CDR3 DNA is the only sequence kept; it has 42 bases, read in frame from the first base. Relative to germline, V is 0 bases shorter and J is 9 bases shorter, with 15 bases between their ends. Receptor libraries were prepared by the immunoSEQ multiplex PCR assay. TCRdb took over this immuneACCESS table, retaining in-frame rearrangements with V and J assigned. Such tables are incomplete; in checked studies, under half of the missing clones stem from an unresolved V gene, and the remainder is unexplained. The sample table holds under 100,000 clones, of which approximately 94% were seen once. 2.5% of the sample goes to the ten largest clones.

The sample in question was peripheral blood, obtained in the third trimester of pregnancy. Recombination linked TRBV30 to TRBJ2-1; a weak D assignment points to TRBD1 (6 bases agree). The sequence came from a female donor with multiple sclerosis, enrolled in a pregnancy study. For the CDR3, the sequence is CAWSVGSRDTEQFF. In nucleotides, the sequence is TGTGCCTGGAGTGTAGGGTCCAGGGACACTGAGCAGTTCTTC.